The 22 T cell receptor beta chains in this list originate from one sample, sequenced in a study of blood T cell repertoires in COVID-19. Produced via immunoSEQ multiplex PCR; TCRdb's table is partial and in-frame only. The data hold approximately 150,000 clones, with around 80% observed a single time. The specimen sequenced was peripheral blood. All receptors derive from a woman of 80 years or more with acute or convalescent COVID-19.

The CDR3 coding sequence is TGTGCCAGTGACCACGGACAGGCTCTTTTACCTGAAGCTTTCTTT. It yields the protein CASDHGQALLPEAFF. V and J are TRBV19 and TRBJ1-1, with 7 bases that match TRBD1. This CDR3 has 15 residues. The germline V gene encodes CDR1 LNHDA and CDR2 SQIVND (reference sequence). V trimming: 8 bases; J trimming: 6 bases; junction bases outside the gene matches: 15.

The chain combines TRBV7-2 with TRBJ2-7, with 7 positions matching TRBD2. After removal of 5 bases from V and 3 bases from J, the junction contained 19 bases not matched to a gene. This CDR3 has 18 residues. The V gene's germline CDR1 is SGHTA and CDR2 FQGNSA. The chain's CDR3 is CASSRTVPLAVNVYEQYF. CDR3 in DNA: TGTGCCAGCAGCCGCACGGTACCGCTAGCGGTGAACGTCTACGAGCAGTACTTC.

This chain connects TRBV5-6 to TRBJ2-1; D might be TRBD2 (5 bases). The V end was cut by 4 bases, the J end by 0 bases, with 17 bases between. This CDR3 comprises 17 residues. Per the germline V gene, CDR1 is SGHDT and CDR2 is YYEEEE. The CDR3 DNA follows: TGTGCCAGCAGCCCACTAACCACTAGGGACTCCTACAATGAGCAGTTCTTC. It specifies CASSPLTTRDSYNEQFF. Supplemented by reference TRBV5-6 and TRBJ2-1, the full variable domain reads DAGVTQSPTHLIKTRGQQVTLRCSPKSGHDTVSWYQQALGQGPQFIFQYYEEEERQRGNFPDRFSGHQFPNYSSELNVNALLLGDSALYLCASSPLTTRDSYNEQFFGPGTRLTVL.

The genes are TRBV5-1 and TRBJ2-2; unclear D gene. This CDR3 region has 14 residues. CDR1 is SGHRS and CDR2 is YFSETQ in the germline V gene. V lost 4 bases and J 5 bases, leaving 12 bases between the germline ends. CDR3 in amino acids: CASSPFPETGELFF. The DNA for the CDR3 is TGCGCCAGCAGCCCATTCCCGGAGACCGGGGAGCTGTTTTTT.

V gene TRBV19 combines with J gene TRBJ2-3; the match to TRBD2 covers 12 bases. Germline CDR1 reads LNHDA; CDR2 reads SQIVND (reference sequence). The CDR3 sequence is 18 residues long. The junction had 8 bases not matched to a gene; V was cut back by 1 base and J by 3 bases. The CDR3 bases are TGTGCCAGTAGTATAGGAGCTAGCGGGAGGGCGGTAACAGATACGCAGTATTTT. Protein sequence: CASSIGASGRAVTDTQYF.

The chain has TRBV5-1 and TRBJ1-2, with D perhaps TRBD1 (6 bases). Germline values: CDR1 SGHRS, CDR2 YFSETQ. With 4 bases removed from V and 1 base from J, the gap between germline ends came to 11 bases. The CDR3 has 14 residues. CDR3 nucleotides: TGCGCCAGCAGCCGACAGGATAGTAACTATGGCTACACCTTC. It yields the protein CASSRQDSNYGYTF.

The genes are TRBV5-1 and TRBJ2-5, with D hard to call. V lost 4 bases and J lost 1, with 14 bases in between. The CDR3 is 15 residues long. Germline V gene lookup returns CDR1 SGHRS and CDR2 YFSETQ. CDR3 DNA sequence: TGCGCCAGCAGCCGAATACAGACGAGCCAAGAGACCCAGTACTTC. It yields the protein CASSRIQTSQETQYF.

The chain employs TRBV5-1 and TRBJ1-4; 11 positions agree with TRBD1. This CDR3 spans 16 amino acids. Germline V lookup: CDR1 SGHRS, CDR2 YFSETQ. V trimming: 3 bases; J trimming: 6 bases; junction bases outside the gene matches: 7. The CDR3 DNA follows: TGCGCCAGCAGCTACCTCGGGACAGGGGGGGATGAAAAACTGTTTTTT. Its translation: CASSYLGTGGDEKLFF.

This clone came up once. This sequence joins TRBV5-1 and TRBJ1-2, with D maybe TRBD1 (5 bases). V was shortened by 0 bases and J by 5 bases, with 11 bases between the two germline ends. This CDR3 has 14 amino acids. Per the germline V gene, CDR1 is SGHRS and CDR2 is YFSETQ. The CDR3 coding sequence is TGCGCCAGCAGCTTGGTCCAGGGCTCTTATGGCTACACCTTC. As protein: CASSLVQGSYGYTF.

The genes are TRBV12-3 or TRBV12-4 and TRBJ1-2, with a tentative D call TRBD1 (6 bases). CDR3 length: 13 amino acids. Trimming took 5 bases from V and 6 from J, leaving 13 bases between them. The CDR3 nucleotides are TGTGCCAGCAGTGCTACAGGGTCCAATGGCTACACCTTC. Translation gives CASSATGSNGYTF.

The CDR3 DNA reads TGTGCCAGCAGCGTAGTAACAGCCCCAACCGGGGAGCTGTTTTTT. It is translated as CASSVVTAPTGELFF. V usage is TRBV9 and J usage is TRBJ2-2; no definite D call. The germline V and J ends were trimmed by 0 bases and 5 bases, with 11 bases remaining between them. The CDR3 loop spans 15 amino acids. Germline V CDR1 and CDR2: SGDLS, YYNGEE.

This sequence joins TRBV2 and TRBJ2-3; TRBD1 matches at 8 bases. Trimming took 6 bases from V and 2 from J; bases not matched to a gene: 10. Germline V gene data show CDR1 as SNHLY and CDR2 as FYNNEI. This CDR3 is built from 16 residues. Here the CDR3 reads CASRAQGARATDTQYF. The CDR3 DNA is TGTGCCAGCAGAGCGCAGGGGGCGCGTGCCACAGATACGCAGTATTTT.

This clone was detected only once. This chain uses TRBV5-8 with TRBJ2-3; 7 bases agree with TRBD1. From germline, CDR1 is SGHTS and CDR2 YDEGEE. This CDR3 is 17 amino acids long. Trimming took 4 bases from V and 2 from J; bases not matched to a gene: 13. CDR3 coding DNA: TGTGCCAGCAGCGGATTTCAGACAGGGAAGGACACAGATACGCAGTATTTT. It specifies CASSGFQTGKDTDTQYF.

The genes are TRBV20-1 and TRBJ1-1; 10 positions match TRBD1. The ends lost 6 bases at V and 11 bases at J; junction bases unmatched: 6. Germline V gene lookup returns CDR1 DFQATT and CDR2 SNEGSKA (reference sequence). The CDR3 length is 11 residues. CDR3 bases: TGCAGTGCCCAAGCGGGACAGGGGGCTTTCTTT. This translates into CSAQAGQGAFF.

V is TRBV7-2 and J is TRBJ2-1; the match to TRBD2 covers 9 bases. This CDR3 spans 17 amino acids. Per germline, CDR1 SGHTA and CDR2 FQGNSA. Trimming took 2 bases from V and 6 from J; bases not matched to a gene: 11. The CDR3 DNA is TGTGCCAGCAGCTTACGCGGGGGGGCACCCCGGGTCAATGAGCAGTTCTTC. This codes for CASSLRGGAPRVNEQFF.

V and J are TRBV6-6 and TRBJ2-1, with 9 bases fitting TRBD2. This CDR3 spans 16 amino acids. Germline CDR1 reads MNHNY; CDR2 reads SVGAGI (reference sequence). J was trimmed by 6 bases and V by 0 bases; bases with no gene match: 6. The CDR3 sequence is CASSYSLTSGPNEQFF. CDR3 nucleotide sequence: TGTGCCAGCAGTTACTCGCTGACTAGCGGCCCCAATGAGCAGTTCTTC.

V usage is TRBV27 and J usage is TRBJ2-6; D remains ambiguous. Trimming removed 0 bases from V and 3 bases from J, with 9 bases in between. The CDR3 runs to 16 residues. Germline V gene lookup returns CDR1 MNHEY and CDR2 SMNVEV (reference sequence). The CDR3 DNA follows: TGTGCCAGCAGTTTATCCTTCAGTTTTGGGGCCAACGTCCTGACTTTC. The encoded protein is CASSLSFSFGANVLTF.

This chain uses TRBV7-9 with TRBJ1-4; 8 bases fit TRBD1. The germline V gene has CDR1 SEHNR and CDR2 FQNEAQ (reference sequence). This CDR3 has 16 amino acids. The ends lost 4 bases at V and 8 bases at J; junction bases unmatched: 12. CDR3 coding DNA: TGTGCCAGCAGCTCTAACTTGGACAGGGCGTACGAAAAACTGTTTTTT. Protein: CASSSNLDRAYEKLFF.

The chain links TRBV7-2 to TRBJ1-2; a possible D gene is TRBD1 (5 bases). Germline lookup yields CDR1 SGHTA and CDR2 FQGNSA. Trimming cost V 3 bases and J 5 bases, with 10 bases left between them. CDR3 length: 13 residues. The CDR3 here is CASSFRDYYGYTF. The CDR3 region has the DNA TGTGCCAGCAGCTTCCGGGACTATTATGGCTACACCTTC.

The chain carries TRBV6-5 and TRBJ2-5; possible D gene TRBD2, 6 bases. The CDR3 consists of 13 residues. Germline V gene sequence: CDR1 MNHEY, CDR2 SVGAGI. The V end lost 6 bases, the J end lost 5 bases, and 13 bases lay between the germline ends. The CDR3, as DNA: TGTGCCAGCAGGGTTGGAGGGTCGGAGACCCAGTACTTC. Its translation is CASRVGGSETQYF.

The genes are TRBV11-3 and TRBJ2-2, with 14 positions matching TRBD2. Unmatched junction bases numbered 11, after V lost 5 bases and J lost 6 bases. Germline V gene data show CDR1 as SGHNT and CDR2 as YENEEA. The CDR3 spans 18 residues. CDR3 protein: CASSRGTSGGQRSGELFF. Written as DNA, the CDR3 is TGTGCCAGCAGCCGCGGGACTAGCGGGGGCCAAAGGTCCGGGGAGCTGTTTTTT. Complete variable domain (other parts from reference TRBV11-3 and TRBJ2-2): EAGVVQSPRYKIIEKKQPVAFWCNPISGHNTLYWYLQNLGQGPELLIRYENEEAVDDSQLPKDRFSAERLKGVDSTLKIQPAELGDSAVYLCASSRGTSGGQRSGELFFGEGSRLTVL.

The rearrangement links TRBV19 to TRBJ2-7; D may be TRBD2 (6 bases). The CDR3 runs 13 residues. Per the germline V gene, CDR1 is LNHDA and CDR2 is SQIVND (reference sequence). V was cut by 8 bases and J by 2 bases, with 13 bases left in between. In DNA, the CDR3 is TGTGCCAGTTCCGGGACTGCAACCTACGAGCAGTACTTC. Its protein is CASSGTATYEQYF. The full variable domain, its missing parts supplied by reference TRBV19 and TRBJ2-7, is DGGITQSPKYLFRKEGQNVTLSCEQNLNHDAMYWYRQDPGQGLRLIYYSQIVNDFQKGDIAEGYSVSREKKESFPLTVTSAQKNPTAFYLCASSGTATYEQYFGPGTRLTVT.